The source of this T cell receptor (beta chain) is a study of shared clonotypes between healthy human individuals. Germline-derived CDR1 and CDR2 are LNHNV and YYDKDF (reference sequence). This CDR3 has 19 residues. After removal of 5 bases from V and 0 bases from J, the junction contained 12 bases not matched to a gene. TCRdb keeps only in-frame clones here, not all; method: immunoSEQ multiplex PCR. The sample yields over a million clones, 95% to 99% seen once. The clonotype comes from a man aged 25-45 years in good health. This sequence joins TRBV15 and TRBJ2-1; 11 bases agree with TRBD2. Material: naive CD4+ T cells sorted from blood. Subset indicated: CD45RA+ positively selected. DNA of the CDR3: TGTGCCACCAGCTCTCCTGGACTAGCGGGCATAAGCTCCTACAATGAGCAGTTCTTC. Protein product: CATSSPGLAGISSYNEQFF.